Described below is a single T cell receptor (beta chain) sequence and its context. This record comes from a study of blood T cell repertoires in COVID-19. The germline V gene has CDR1 MNHEY and CDR2 SVGEGT. With 5 bases clipped from V and 9 bases from J, the junction kept 16 bases outside the gene matches. The CDR3 loop spans 16 amino acids. Under the authors' procedure: Using reference gene primer amplification, nucleated cell counts were estimated. Generated by immunoSEQ multiplex PCR, the TCRdb table keeps only in-frame clones and is missing some. V and J calls and clone size follow that table, whereas D and trimming were derived from the DNA. Counted here are more than 200,000 clones, 80% to 90% occurring once; the ten biggest clones make up roughly 0.69%.

The sequence was collected from a man aged 40-49 years with acute or convalescent COVID-19. Sequencing was performed on peripheral blood. This chain links TRBV6-2 or TRBV6-3 with TRBJ1-5, with 7 bases lining up with TRBD1. CDR3 sequence (DNA): TGTGCCAGCAGTCCCAGGGACAGATCGACGCTCGGGCCCCAGCATTTT. Translating gives CASSPRDRSTLGPQHF.